This record concerns one TCR beta chain sequence. These data are taken from a study of blood T cell repertoires in COVID-19. Overall study context: Collection of acute and convalescent COVID-19 samples took place in the United States, Italy and Spain. The analysed material was cDNA or gDNA that came from T cells, B-cell-depleted T cells, or PBMCs.

The ends lost 4 bases at V and 0 bases at J; junction bases unmatched: 13. The CDR3 is 19 amino acids. Germline V gene data show CDR1 as SGHRS and CDR2 as YFSETQ. Original handling: How many nucleated cells were present was estimated from reference gene primer amplification. Profiled with immunoSEQ multiplex PCR; TCRdb holds only in-frame clones, not every one. V and J calls and clone size come straight from that table; D and trimming were deduced from the DNA. The sample comprises around 100,000 clones, 70% to 90% of which are singletons, and 2% to 2.5% rests with the top ten. The chain has TRBV5-1 and TRBJ2-5, with TRBD2 identical over 12 bases. The sample was peripheral blood. This clonotype was sampled from a human donor in a cohort sampled during active COVID-19. The CDR3 DNA reads as TGCGCCAGCAGCCACACCAGTCGGACTAGCGGGAAGTACCAAGAGACCCAGTACTTC. Amino acid sequence: CASSHTSRTSGKYQETQYF.